The clone carrying this TCR beta chain turned up a few times. The time point denotes: sample taken at primary tumor resection. The input material, whole RNA from tumor, nontumor lung or frozen PBMC, was sequenced unsorted. Unique molecular identifiers tagged every individual TCR cDNA molecule. TCRdb reanalysed the 5' RACE reads using MiXCR and keeps one entry per CDR3 protein. The sample has 90,000 to 95,000 distinct CDR3 sequences, roughly 12% seen once. These data originate in a study of spatial heterogeneity in lung cancer. Study as a whole: The count of detected beta-chain sequences consistently exceeded that of alpha-chain sequences.

From germline, CDR1 is SQVTM and CDR2 ANQGSEA. The V end lost 3 bases, the J end lost 5 bases, and 23 bases lay between the germline ends. There are 17 residues in the CDR3. Specimen: PBMCs, collected at surgery. This TCR was recovered from a male donor with early-stage non-small cell lung cancer. The gene calls are TRBV29-1 and TRBJ2-1; D is uncertain. The CDR3 loop is CSVDEFSFGTNHNEQFF. The CDR3 region has the DNA TGCAGCGTTGACGAGTTTTCGTTTGGTACAAATCACAATGAGCAGTTCTTC.